One and the same sample provided the 26 T cell receptor beta chains below, sequenced in a study of blood T cell repertoires in COVID-19. Assay used: immunoSEQ multiplex PCR; TCRdb lists only in-frame clones, some missing. In the table there are about 400,000 clones, about 90% of which are singletons. The sequenced sample was PBMCs or T cells enriched from blood (not recorded which). Every receptor here comes from a woman aged 25-40 years who had recovered from COVID-19.

This clone was counted a single time. This chain connects TRBV2 to TRBJ1-2; no reliable D call. Germline CDR1 and CDR2: SNHLY and FYNNEI. This CDR3 contains 15 residues. V was shortened by 4 bases and J by 8 bases, with 20 bases between the two germline ends. CDR3 DNA sequence: TGTGCCAGCAGTGCCGAAGGGCAACCTACGGGGGGCTACACCTTC. Amino acid sequence: CASSAEGQPTGGYTF.

The V and J genes are TRBV24-1 and TRBJ1-1, with a possible D match to TRBD1 (6 bases). The CDR3 contains 13 residues. The V gene's germline CDR1 is KGHDR and CDR2 SFDVKD. V lost 7 bases and J 5 bases, leaving 13 bases between the germline ends. Here the CDR3 reads CATRDSGLTEAFF. The DNA for the CDR3 is TGTGCCACCAGGGACAGTGGCTTGACTGAAGCTTTCTTT.

The chain joins TRBV29-1 to TRBJ2-1; 7 positions match TRBD2. This CDR3 region has 14 residues. J gave up 4 bases and V 7 bases, and 10 bases lay outside the gene matches. Germline CDR1 reads SQVTM; CDR2 reads ANQGSEA. CDR3 sequence reads: CSALTGGGYNEQFF. The CDR3 nucleotides are TGCAGCGCCCTTACGGGCGGGGGTTACAATGAGCAGTTCTTC.

The V gene is TRBV2, the J gene TRBJ1-5, with D tentatively TRBD1 (6 bases). Trimming removed 0 bases from V and 11 bases from J, with 11 bases in between. Germline assignment: CDR1 SNHLY and CDR2 FYNNEI. The CDR3 has 13 residues. The CDR3 region is CASSEAGGAAQHF. The CDR3 DNA reads TGTGCCAGCAGTGAAGCTGGGGGCGCGGCCCAGCATTTT.

This sequence joins TRBV12-3 or TRBV12-4 and TRBJ2-5; D remains unclear. CDR3 length equals 12 residues. Between the trimmed V and J ends, which lost 2 bases and 5 bases, there was a span of 6 bases. The CDR3: CASSLSTETQYF. CDR3 bases: TGTGCCAGCAGTTTATCTACGGAGACCCAGTACTTC.

In this sample, this clone turned up a few times. V is TRBV4-1 and J is TRBJ1-5; tentative D call: TRBD1 (5 bases). CDR1 and CDR2 (germline): MGHRA, YSYEKL. V shed 1 base and J shed 3 bases, with 13 bases lying between them. This CDR3 spans 16 amino acids. This CDR3 reads CASSQVEKGSNQPQHF. CDR3 nucleotide sequence: TGCGCCAGCAGCCAAGTTGAGAAGGGGTCCAATCAGCCCCAGCATTTT.

The chain is built from TRBV7-2 and TRBJ1-2, with 9 bases matching TRBD1. This CDR3 is 12 amino acids long. The germline CDR1 and CDR2 sequences are SGHTA and FQGNSA. The J segment lost 13 bases and the V segment lost 0 bases, leaving 3 bases of the junction unmatched. CDR3 bases: TGTGCCAGCAGCTTAGCGGGGACAGGGCGCACCTTC. It is translated as CASSLAGTGRTF.

The rearrangement uses TRBV29-1 and TRBJ2-5; 15 bases fit TRBD2. V shed 6 bases and J 0 bases; nucleotides not matched to a gene: 5. Germline V gene sequence: CDR1 SQVTM, CDR2 ANQGSEA. CDR3 length: 16 residues. The CDR3 region is CSVKGLAGGNQETQYF. As DNA, the CDR3 is TGCAGCGTGAAAGGACTAGCGGGGGGGAACCAAGAGACCCAGTACTTC. Complete variable domain (other parts from reference TRBV29-1 and TRBJ2-5): SAVISQKPSRDICQRGTSLTIQCQVDSQVTMMFWYRQQPGQSLTLIATANQGSEATYESGFVIDKFPISRPNLTFSTLTVSNMSPEDSSIYLCSVKGLAGGNQETQYFGPGTRLLVL.

The CDR3 spells CASSSAWTNTEAFF. The CDR3 coding sequence is TGCGCCAGCAGCTCTGCTTGGACAAACACTGAAGCTTTCTTT. The chain recombines TRBV5-1 with TRBJ1-1; D perhaps matches TRBD1 (5 bases). Per the germline V gene, CDR1 is SGHRS and CDR2 is YFSETQ. This CDR3 has 14 residues. The ends were cut back, 3 bases at V and 2 bases at J, with 11 bases in the middle.

The rearrangement uses TRBV11-2 and TRBJ1-2; a weak D match, TRBD1 (5 bases). Between the trimmed V and J ends, which lost 5 bases and 5 bases, there was a span of 12 bases. This CDR3 is 13 amino acids long. Germline CDR1 reads SGHAT; CDR2 reads FQNNGV. The CDR3 here is CASSPDRQYGYTF. CDR3 DNA sequence: TGTGCCAGCAGCCCTGACAGACAATATGGCTACACCTTC.

A word on this clone: Other DNA sequences in the same sample also yield this CDR3. This rearrangement joins TRBV5-1 to TRBJ2-7, with a tentative D call TRBD1 (6 bases). The CDR3 spans 13 residues. Per the germline V gene, CDR1 is SGHRS and CDR2 is YFSETQ. Trimming cost V 4 bases and J 0 bases, with 8 bases left between them. The CDR3 coding sequence is TGCGCCAGCAGCCTGACAGGCTCCTACGAGCAGTACTTC. Protein sequence: CASSLTGSYEQYF.

The chain uses TRBV6-5 and TRBJ1-2; 10 bases are a match to TRBD1. The CDR3 is made up of 15 amino acids. CDR1 is MNHEY, CDR2 SVGAGI, per germline. V lost 5 bases and J lost 3; bases outside the gene matches: 6. The CDR3 DNA follows: TGTGCCAGCAGTCTCCGACAGGGGGCTGACTATGGCTACACCTTC. It translates to CASSLRQGADYGYTF.

The sample holds a few counts of this clone. The chain joins TRBV19 to TRBJ1-1; 8 nucleotides agree with TRBD1. CDR3 length equals 14 residues. J lost 1 base, V lost 5 bases, and 3 bases had no gene match. CDR1 is LNHDA and CDR2 is SQIVND in the germline V gene (reference sequence). CDR3 bases: TGTGCCAGTAGTGGCAGGGGGCCGAACACTGAAGCTTTCTTT. Residues: CASSGRGPNTEAFF.

The chain joins TRBV23-1 to TRBJ1-2; D possibly corresponds to TRBD1 (5 bases). TRBV23-1 belongs to the ORF category, with a function that is uncertain. This CDR3 spans 15 amino acids. Trimming left V 1 base short and J 4 bases short, with 13 bases between. The CDR3 here is CASSQWRQGAYGYTF. CDR3 DNA sequence: TGCGCCAGCAGTCAATGGCGGCAGGGCGCCTATGGCTACACCTTC.

This clone was detected a few times. The J gene is TRBJ1-1, the V gene TRBV27; unclear D gene. CDR3 length: 14 residues. The germline CDR1 and CDR2 sequences are MNHEY and SMNVEV (reference sequence). V was shortened by 6 bases and J by 1 base, with 12 bases between the two germline ends. CDR3 amino acids: CASRLTGENTEAFF. Here the CDR3 DNA reads TGTGCCAGCAGACTGACCGGGGAGAACACTGAAGCTTTCTTT.

The gene calls are TRBV18 and TRBJ2-7, with a weak D call TRBD2 (6 bases). Germline-derived CDR1 and CDR2 are KGHSH and LQKENI. The CDR3 consists of 16 residues. Trimming pared 6 bases from V and 2 bases from J, leaving 20 bases between. The chain's CDR3 is CASSPSGGTGTYEQYF. The CDR3 region has the DNA TGTGCCAGCTCCCCCTCTGGAGGGACGGGGACCTACGAGCAGTACTTC. Variable domain in full (rest from reference TRBV18 and TRBJ2-7): NAGVMQNPRHLVRRRGQEARLRCSPMKGHSHVYWYRQLPEEGLKFMVYLQKENIIDESGMPKERFSAEFPKEGPSILRIQQVVRGDSAAYFCASSPSGGTGTYEQYFGPGTRLTVT.

This sequence joins TRBV7-2 and TRBJ1-2, with D tentatively TRBD1 (5 bases). Germline values: CDR1 SGHTA, CDR2 FQGNSA. Between the trimmed V and J ends, which lost 6 bases and 4 bases, there was a span of 12 bases. The CDR3 runs 13 residues. The CDR3, as DNA: TGTGCCAGCAGTTTGCAGACAGTCTATGGCTACACCTTC. Amino acid sequence: CASSLQTVYGYTF.

This chain joins TRBV6-5 and TRBJ2-2, with D possibly TRBD1 on 5 matching bases. Germline V gene lookup returns CDR1 MNHEY and CDR2 SVGAGI. The V gene lost 2 bases and the J gene lost 1 base, with 8 bases spanning the gap. This CDR3 is built from 15 residues. The CDR3 protein is CASSYRGQNTGELFF. The CDR3 bases are TGTGCCAGCAGTTACCGAGGACAGAACACCGGGGAGCTGTTTTTT.

This chain joins TRBV6-2 or TRBV6-3 and TRBJ1-5; 7 bases fit TRBD1. Germline lookup yields CDR1 MNHEY and CDR2 SVGEGT. This CDR3 is 15 amino acids long. The J segment lost 0 bases and the V segment lost 5 bases, leaving 4 bases of the junction unmatched. The CDR3 is CASSNPGGSNQPQHF. In DNA, the CDR3 is TGTGCCAGCAGTAACCCAGGGGGTAGCAATCAGCCCCAGCATTTT.

This clone came up a few times. V gene TRBV6-5 combines with J gene TRBJ2-5; D is unresolved. V was cut by 0 bases and J by 3 bases, with 5 bases left in between. The length of the CDR3 is 13 residues. Germline V gene lookup returns CDR1 MNHEY and CDR2 SVGAGI. CDR3: CASSYSGEETQYF. The CDR3 DNA reads TGTGCCAGCAGTTACTCCGGAGAAGAGACCCAGTACTTC.

V and J are TRBV5-1 and TRBJ2-7, with D unclear. Germline loops: CDR1 SGHRS, CDR2 YFSETQ. The V gene lost 1 base and the J gene lost 3 bases, with 14 bases spanning the gap. The CDR3 is 15 amino acids. In nucleotides, the CDR3 is TGCGCCAGCAGCTTGTTTACTTCTTCGGGCTACGAGCAGTACTTC. It is translated as CASSLFTSSGYEQYF.

The rearrangement links TRBV14 to TRBJ2-1, with TRBD2 identical over 10 bases. This CDR3 has 17 amino acids. CDR1 is SGHDN, CDR2 FVKESK, per germline. V trimming: 2 bases; J trimming: 4 bases; junction bases outside the gene matches: 8. The CDR3 nucleotides read TGTGCCAGCAGCCAAAGAGCGGGAGGGCCGGTGTACAATGAGCAGTTCTTC. Protein product: CASSQRAGGPVYNEQFF.

The chain couples TRBV28 to TRBJ2-4; 7 bases are shared with TRBD1. The length of the CDR3 is 14 residues. Germline V lookup: CDR1 MDHEN, CDR2 SYDVKM. Losses at the gene ends were 4 bases for V and 9 bases for J; bases not matched to a gene: 9. CDR3 sequence (DNA): TGTGCCAGCAGTTACGGGACAGACCCCAGCATTCAGTACTTC. It is translated as CASSYGTDPSIQYF.

The chain links TRBV6-4 to TRBJ2-1; 8 bases align to TRBD1. Trimming took 6 bases from V and 5 from J; bases not matched to a gene: 6. This CDR3 has 14 residues. Germline CDR1 and CDR2: MRHNA and SNTAGT. The CDR3 sequence is CASRGQGRHNEQFF. The CDR3 DNA follows: TGTGCCAGCAGAGGACAGGGAAGACACAATGAGCAGTTCTTC.

The V and J genes are TRBV3-1 (or the pseudogene TRBV3-2) and TRBJ2-7; D remains ambiguous. V lost 3 bases, J lost 6 bases, and 12 bases lay in between. The CDR3 extends over 13 amino acids. The germline V gene encodes CDR1 LGHDT and CDR2 YNNKEL (reference sequence). CDR3 residues: CASSQPGTLEQYF. CDR3 nucleotides: TGTGCCAGCAGCCAGCCAGGAACCCTCGAGCAGTACTTC.

J is TRBJ1-2 and V is TRBV19; weak D call: TRBD1 (6 bases). CDR3 length equals 16 residues. Germline CDR1 and CDR2: LNHDA and SQIVND (reference sequence). Trimming removed 3 bases from V and 4 bases from J, with 18 bases in between. The CDR3 DNA reads as TGTGCCAGTAGTATGGGACACTCCCTGTCCTTCTATGGCTACACCTTC. Protein product: CASSMGHSLSFYGYTF.